Below, 32 T cell receptor beta chains from the same sample are listed, as sequenced in a study of CD8 T cells in Susac syndrome. Reverse transcription of about 0.45 to 1 ug RNA was carried out with random hexamers. TCRdb re-called the immunoSEQ multiplex PCR reads with MiXCR, one entry per CDR3 protein. The repertoire holds under 150,000 distinct CDR3 sequences, with 75% to 90% as singletons. Sequencing was carried out using CD8+ T cells from PBMCs. The origin of the receptors is a human donor with multiple sclerosis.

The rearrangement uses TRBV3-1 and TRBJ2-6; D is tentatively TRBD1 or TRBD2 (6 bases each). CDR3 length: 17 residues. The germline CDR1 and CDR2 sequences are LGHDT and YNNKEL (reference sequence). V was clipped by 7 bases and J by 0 bases, with 16 bases between them. The DNA for the CDR3 is TGTGCCAGCACCAAACAGGGACTGAGCTCTGGGGCCAACGTCCTGACTTTC. Translated, it gives CASTKQGLSSGANVLTF.

This sequence joins TRBV7-9 and TRBJ1-1; TRBD1 matches 7 bases. The CDR3 is 15 residues long. V was pared by 3 bases and J by 4 bases, with 8 bases of the junction left unmatched. Per germline, CDR1 SEHNR and CDR2 FQNEAQ (reference sequence). The CDR3: CASSFPEGAITEAFF. CDR3 nucleotides: TGTGCCAGCAGCTTTCCAGAGGGGGCCATCACTGAAGCTTTCTTT.

The rearrangement links TRBV12-3 or TRBV12-4 to TRBJ2-2; D is possibly TRBD1 or TRBD2 (5 bases each). CDR3 length: 16 amino acids. Trimming took 6 bases from V and 0 from J, leaving 14 bases between them. CDR3: CASSSRGAPNTGELFF. The CDR3 nucleotides are TGTGCCAGCAGCTCCCGGGGCGCTCCGAACACCGGGGAGCTGTTTTTT.

The chain links TRBV5-1 to TRBJ1-1; 9 bases are a match to TRBD1. V trimming: 2 bases; J trimming: 8 bases; junction bases outside the gene matches: 7. The CDR3 runs to 14 residues. CDR1 is SGHRS, CDR2 YFSETQ, per germline. In DNA, the CDR3 is TGCGCCAGCAGCTTCGGTACAGGGGGCCTCGAAGCTTTCTTT. Translating gives CASSFGTGGLEAFF.

The V and J genes are TRBV12-3 or TRBV12-4 and TRBJ2-1, with D possibly being TRBD2 (6 bases). Deletions cut 4 bases from V and 6 bases from J, with 10 bases between. This CDR3 spans 13 amino acids. The CDR3 bases are TGTGCCAGCAGTTCGGGAGTAGGCAATGAGCAGTTCTTC. Its protein is CASSSGVGNEQFF.

The genes are TRBV10-3 and TRBJ1-5; unclear D gene. The germline V gene has CDR1 ENHRY and CDR2 SYGVKD. The V and J ends lost 0 bases and 16 bases respectively, with 10 bases between them. The CDR3 covers 11 residues. In nucleotides, the CDR3 is TGTGCCATCAGTGAGTCTGGGCTCCTACATTTT. Translating gives CAISESGLLHF.

V and J are TRBV6-2 or TRBV6-3 and TRBJ2-1; D gene uncertain. Trimming left V 10 bases short and J 10 bases short, with 14 bases between. CDR3 length: 11 amino acids. CDR1 and CDR2 from the germline V gene are MNHEY and SVGEGT. CDR3 DNA: TGTGCCACCTGGGGATTCGGCGAGCAGTTCTTC. Protein product: CATWGFGEQFF.

This clonotype was detected only a few times. The chain uses TRBV6-1 and TRBJ2-7, with D possibly TRBD2 on 5 matching bases. Trimming cost V 6 bases and J 3 bases, with 12 bases left between them. This CDR3 comprises 13 residues. From germline, CDR1 is MNHNS and CDR2 SASEGT. CDR3 DNA sequence: TGTGCCAGCAGCCAAGGACGGGGCTACGAGCAGTACTTC. Encoded protein: CASSQGRGYEQYF.

The chain links TRBV6-1 to TRBJ1-5; 8 positions match TRBD1. The CDR3 runs 15 residues. The germline CDR1 and CDR2 sequences are MNHNS and SASEGT. The ends lost 6 bases at V and 1 base at J; junction bases unmatched: 5. For the CDR3, the DNA is TGTGCCAGCAGAGGAAGGACAGGGAGCAATCAGCCCCAGCATTTT. Protein: CASRGRTGSNQPQHF.

This sequence joins TRBV19 and TRBJ1-5; D possibly corresponds to TRBD1 (5 bases). Germline CDR1 and CDR2: LNHDA and SQIVND (reference sequence). The V and J ends lost 10 bases and 1 base respectively, with 23 bases between them. This CDR3 spans 17 amino acids. The CDR3: CATSGEGIVSSNQPQHF. For the CDR3, the DNA is TGTGCCACCTCGGGGGAGGGGATCGTTTCGAGCAATCAGCCCCAGCATTTT. Based on the CDR3 plus reference TRBV19 and TRBJ1-5, the full variable domain is DGGITQSPKYLFRKEGQNVTLSCEQNLNHDAMYWYRQDPGQGLRLIYYSQIVNDFQKGDIAEGYSVSREKKESFPLTVTSAQKNPTAFYLCATSGEGIVSSNQPQHFGDGTRLSIL.

V gene TRBV15 combines with J gene TRBJ1-5, with D unclear. Germline V gene data show CDR1 as LNHNV and CDR2 as YYDKDF (reference sequence). There are 15 residues in the CDR3. Trimming took 5 bases from V and 6 from J, leaving 17 bases between them. The CDR3 coding sequence is TGTGCCACCAGCTTGCGGGTGGGTGGCAGTCAGCCCCAGCATTTT. Translated: CATSLRVGGSQPQHF.

This chain links TRBV27 with TRBJ2-7; 8 nucleotides agree with TRBD1. The CDR3 is 13 amino acids. V lost 2 bases and J lost 5; bases outside the gene matches: 2. Germline CDR1 is MNHEY and CDR2 is SMNVEV (reference sequence). The DNA for the CDR3 is TGTGCCAGCAGTTTACAGGGGGCGCACGAGCAGTACTTC. This gives the protein CASSLQGAHEQYF.

The chain joins TRBV11-3 to TRBJ1-2; 7 bases line up with TRBD1. The CDR3 is made up of 15 amino acids. V dropped 5 bases and J dropped 7; count of bases not matched to a gene: 13. CDR1 is SGHNT, CDR2 YENEEA, per germline. DNA for the CDR3: TGTGCCAGCAGCCCCGGGGACAGCTACCTTTCTGGCTACACCTTC. It translates to CASSPGDSYLSGYTF.

The chain combines TRBV28 with TRBJ1-2, with 10 bases aligning to TRBD1. This CDR3 is 17 amino acids long. Germline V gene lookup returns CDR1 MDHEN and CDR2 SYDVKM. V lost 4 bases to trimming and J lost 5 bases; unmatched junction nucleotides: 13. DNA of the CDR3: TGTGCCAGCAGTTACCCCGGGACAGGGGCCAGGCGTTATGGCTACACCTTC. Encoded protein: CASSYPGTGARRYGYTF.

The chain combines TRBV4-2 with TRBJ2-1, with 11 positions matching TRBD2. This CDR3 is built from 21 residues. V lost 4 bases to trimming and J lost 2 bases; unmatched junction nucleotides: 19. CDR1 and CDR2 (germline): LGHNA, YNFKEQ. DNA for the CDR3: TGTGCCAGCAGCCGAAGATGGACTAGCGGGCCATGGATGGGACCCTACAATGAGCAGTTCTTC. Residues: CASSRRWTSGPWMGPYNEQFF.

This clonotype was detected once. V and J are TRBV25-1 and TRBJ1-4, with D possibly matching TRBD1 (5 bases). CDR1 MGHDK and CDR2 SYGVNS come from the germline V gene. With 2 bases removed from V and 8 bases from J, the gap between germline ends came to 18 bases. This CDR3 region has 16 residues. CDR3 residues: CASSEVFRAGGEKLFF. Written as DNA, the CDR3 is TGTGCCAGCAGTGAAGTTTTCAGGGCCGGAGGGGAAAAACTGTTTTTT.

This rearrangement joins TRBV28 to TRBJ2-1; D not certain. CDR3 length: 11 residues. Trimming pared 4 bases from V and 10 bases from J, leaving 8 bases between. In germline, CDR1 is MDHEN, CDR2 SYDVKM. The CDR3 coding sequence is TGTGCCAGCAGTTCGGCACCCGAGCAGTTCTTC. Translated, it gives CASSSAPEQFF.

The chain is built from TRBV20-1 and TRBJ2-7, with 11 positions matching TRBD2. There are 14 residues in the CDR3. V lost 2 bases, J lost 6 bases, and 6 bases stayed unmatched. Germline-derived CDR1 and CDR2 are DFQATT and SNEGSKA (reference sequence). CDR3 sequence: CSARSGTSGLEQYF. The CDR3 DNA sequence: TGCAGTGCTAGATCCGGGACTAGCGGTCTCGAGCAGTACTTC.

The rearrangement joins TRBV28 to TRBJ1-5, with 8 bases matching TRBD1. The CDR3 contains 17 residues. Germline lookup yields CDR1 MDHEN and CDR2 SYDVKM. Unmatched junction bases numbered 15, after V lost 3 bases and J lost 8 bases. CDR3 in amino acids: CASSLYATGAHREPQHF. In DNA form, the CDR3 reads TGTGCCAGCAGTTTGTATGCGACAGGGGCCCACAGGGAGCCCCAGCATTTT.

This chain links TRBV27 with TRBJ1-5; a weak D match, TRBD1 (6 bases). V shed 7 bases and J shed 4 bases, with 8 bases lying between them. CDR3 length: 12 amino acids. Germline V CDR1 and CDR2: MNHEY, SMNVEV (reference sequence). The CDR3 nucleotides read TGTGCCAGCAAAGGGGGGAATCAGCCCCAGCATTTT. As protein: CASKGGNQPQHF.

As DNA, the CDR3 is TGTGCCAGCAGTCAACCGGGACTAGCGGGGGAGAGCTCCTACAATGAGCAGTTCTTC. Its protein product is CASSQPGLAGESSYNEQFF. V is TRBV6-1 and J is TRBJ2-1; 14 bases align to TRBD2. Germline V gene data show CDR1 as MNHNS and CDR2 as SASEGT. Unmatched junction bases numbered 9, after V lost 5 bases and J lost 0 bases. This CDR3 has 19 residues.

The chain couples TRBV6-5 to TRBJ1-1; D might be TRBD1 (5 bases). Germline values: CDR1 MNHEY, CDR2 SVGAGI. V dropped 0 bases and J dropped 5 bases, with 16 bases sitting between them. This CDR3 contains 16 residues. This CDR3 is CASSYSRDRLETEAFF. For the CDR3, the DNA is TGTGCCAGCAGTTACTCCCGGGACCGCTTGGAGACTGAAGCTTTCTTT.

The CDR3: CASSYGLAGVYEQYV. Here the CDR3 DNA reads TGTGCCAGCAGTTACGGGCTAGCGGGAGTCTACGAGCAGTACGTC. The chain uses TRBV6-2 or TRBV6-3 and TRBJ2-7; 10 bases map to TRBD2. CDR1 is MNHEY and CDR2 is SVGEGT in the germline V gene. The CDR3 sequence is 15 residues long. V gave up 2 bases and J gave up 3 bases; unmatched junction bases: 4.

CDR3 coding DNA: TGTGCCAGTACCCCTTGGGGACAGGGGGCCTTTGGCTACACCTTC. Translated, it gives CASTPWGQGAFGYTF. This chain connects TRBV19 to TRBJ1-2, with TRBD1 matching over 12 bases. With V trimmed by 7 bases and J by 7 bases, 10 bases remained unmatched. Looked up from germline, CDR1 is LNHDA and CDR2 is SQIVND (reference sequence). The CDR3 loop spans 15 amino acids.

This chain links TRBV14 with TRBJ1-2; TRBD1 is a possible D gene (5 bases). The CDR3 runs 16 residues. V gave up 0 bases and J gave up 6 bases, with 17 bases separating them. Per germline, CDR1 SGHDN and CDR2 FVKESK. In DNA form, the CDR3 reads TGTGCCAGCAGCCAAGATCGGGCAGGGATACGCAATGGCTACACCTTC. This translates into CASSQDRAGIRNGYTF.

This clonotype was observed a few times. The gene calls are TRBV4-1 and TRBJ2-3, with D perhaps given as TRBD1 or TRBD2 (5 bases each). The V end lost 0 bases, the J end lost 6 bases, and 16 bases lay between the germline ends. Germline CDR1 is MGHRA and CDR2 is YSYEKL. The CDR3 extends over 16 amino acids. The CDR3 is CASSQDEMGESDTQYF. CDR3 DNA: TGCGCCAGCAGCCAAGATGAGATGGGGGAATCGGATACGCAGTATTTT.

This clonotype has a handful of counts. This sequence joins TRBV18 and TRBJ2-3; D is possibly TRBD2 (5 bases). This CDR3 comprises 16 residues. Trimming pared 3 bases from V and 1 base from J, leaving 14 bases between. The germline gives CDR1 KGHSH, CDR2 LQKENI. The CDR3 DNA sequence: TGTGCCAGCTCACCGGTTCGGGGTCTGGGCACAGATACGCAGTATTTT. This encodes CASSPVRGLGTDTQYF.

This clonotype appeared a single time. V and J are TRBV4-1 and TRBJ1-6; maybe TRBD1 (6 bases). The germline V gene has CDR1 MGHRA and CDR2 YSYEKL. Trimming removed 0 bases at V and 7 bases at J, with 13 bases between. The CDR3 spans 16 residues. This CDR3 is CASSQDGQRENSPLHF. The CDR3 coding sequence is TGCGCCAGCAGCCAAGACGGACAGAGGGAGAATTCACCCCTCCACTTT.

The rearrangement links TRBV6-2 or TRBV6-3 to TRBJ1-2; no firm D call. Germline CDR1 is MNHEY and CDR2 is SVGEGT. V shed 2 bases and J shed 2 bases, with 21 bases lying between them. This CDR3 is built from 18 residues. DNA of the CDR3: TGTGCCAGCAGTTACCTCCCGGACGGAGGTCCTCGGAACTATGGCTACACCTTC. It yields the protein CASSYLPDGGPRNYGYTF.

The V call is TRBV29-1, the J call TRBJ2-3, with D possibly matching TRBD2 (6 bases). V dropped 6 bases and J dropped 2 bases, with 24 bases sitting between them. The CDR3 consists of 17 residues. The germline gives CDR1 SQVTM, CDR2 ANQGSEA. The CDR3 DNA sequence: TGCAGCGTCGGAGGCGGGATCTGGTCAGGGAACACAGATACGCAGTATTTT. Encoded protein: CSVGGGIWSGNTDTQYF.

The chain joins TRBV2 to TRBJ2-3; tentative D call: TRBD2 (5 bases). The CDR3 has 16 amino acids. Germline V gene data show CDR1 as SNHLY and CDR2 as FYNNEI. Between the trimmed V and J ends, which lost 4 bases and 0 bases, there was a span of 14 bases. CDR3 coding DNA: TGTGCCAGCAGTGCGTTACTAGGTTTCAGCACAGATACGCAGTATTTT. This sequence encodes CASSALLGFSTDTQYF. Together with reference TRBV2 and TRBJ2-3, the CDR3 gives the full variable domain: EPEVTQTPSHQVTQMGQEVILRCVPISNHLYFYWYRQILGQKVEFLVSFYNNEISEKSEIFDDQFSVERPDGSNFTLKIRSTKLEDSAMYFCASSALLGFSTDTQYFGPGTRLTVL.

This clonotype was seen once. As DNA, the CDR3 is TGTGCCAGCAGCTTCGAGGACGGGCCCTACGAGCAGTACTTC. This gives the protein CASSFEDGPYEQYF. The rearrangement uses TRBV5-5 and TRBJ2-7; D unclear. V gave up 2 bases and J gave up 2 bases, with 11 bases separating them. The germline CDR1 and CDR2 sequences are SGHKS and YYEKEE (reference sequence). The CDR3 has 14 residues. Full variable domain (outside the CDR3, taken from reference TRBV5-5 and TRBJ2-7): DAGVTQSPTHLIKTRGQQVTLRCSPISGHKSVSWYQQVLGQGPQFIFQYYEKEERGRGNFPDRFSARQFPNYSSELNVNALLLGDSALYLCASSFEDGPYEQYFGPGTRLTVT.